This passage covers 14 T cell receptor beta chains from one sample sequenced in a study of OX40 agonist ivuxolimab in advanced cancers. Clones were read by immunoSEQ multiplex PCR, and TCRdb kept only the in-frame ones, dropping some. The table lists over 55,000 clones, approximately 80% of them singletons, with about 1.7% in the top ten. The sequences come from CD4+ or CD8+ T cells sorted from blood, collected in a trial of the OX40 agonist ivuxolimab. Receptors originate from an adult with an advanced solid tumor such as melanoma, head and neck, liver or kidney cancer.

This clone has more than one count but fewer than ten. This chain links TRBV7-2 with TRBJ2-1, with D hard to call. Germline V gene sequence: CDR1 SGHTA, CDR2 FQGNSA. V lost 5 bases and J 3 bases, leaving 5 bases between the germline ends. The CDR3 is 12 residues long. Here the CDR3 DNA reads TGTGCCAGCAGCCTTAGCTACAATGAGCAGTTCTTC. Amino acids: CASSLSYNEQFF.

This chain links TRBV27 with TRBJ2-3, with D maybe TRBD1 (6 bases). The germline gives CDR1 MNHEY, CDR2 SMNVEV (reference sequence). The V end was cut by 3 bases, the J end by 2 bases, with 15 bases between. The CDR3 is made up of 16 amino acids. Here the CDR3 DNA reads TGTGCCAGCAGTTTGGGGGCACCAAGGAACACAGATACGCAGTATTTT. It is translated as CASSLGAPRNTDTQYF.

The chain employs TRBV11-1 and TRBJ2-5; D gene unclear. The CDR3 runs 14 residues. CDR1 is SGHAT and CDR2 is FQDESV in the germline V gene (reference sequence). V was trimmed by 2 bases and J by 1 base, leaving 8 bases between them. The CDR3 sequence: CASSLFGSQETQYF. For the CDR3, the DNA is TGTGCCAGCAGCTTATTTGGCAGCCAAGAGACCCAGTACTTC.

The chain employs TRBV18 and TRBJ2-3; 10 bases match TRBD2. The V gene end was trimmed by 3 bases and the J gene end by 3 bases; junction bases not matched to a gene: 3. Germline lookup yields CDR1 KGHSH and CDR2 LQKENI. The CDR3 runs to 15 residues. The CDR3 nucleotides read TGTGCCAGCTCACCTCAACTAGCGGGGACAGATACGCAGTATTTT. Amino acid sequence: CASSPQLAGTDTQYF.

The chain recombines TRBV6-7 with TRBJ1-1, with D uncertain. TRBV6-7 is assigned to the ORF class and has an uncertain function. The CDR3 has 15 amino acids. Trimming removed 5 bases from V and 3 bases from J, with 16 bases in between. CDR3 sequence: CASSKFPGIHTEAFF. The CDR3 DNA is TGTGCCAGCAGTAAATTTCCCGGGATACACACTGAAGCTTTCTTT.

The gene calls are TRBV19 and TRBJ2-7, with TRBD1 identical over 10 bases. CDR1 and CDR2 from the germline V gene are LNHDA and SQIVND (reference sequence). The V gene end was trimmed by 5 bases and the J gene end by 0 bases; junction bases not matched to a gene: 10. There are 17 residues in the CDR3. Written as DNA, the CDR3 is TGTGCCAGTAGTCCGACAGGGGGCCTGATTCGCTCCTACGAGCAGTACTTC. Amino acids: CASSPTGGLIRSYEQYF.

This CDR3 reads CASRGTDKNTEAFF. CDR3 DNA: TGTGCCAGCAGGGGGACAGACAAGAACACTGAAGCTTTCTTT. The genes are TRBV6-4 and TRBJ1-1, with 7 bases matching TRBD1. The junction had 5 bases not matched to a gene; V was cut back by 6 bases and J by 1 base. CDR1 is MRHNA and CDR2 is SNTAGT in the germline V gene. There are 14 residues in the CDR3.

Notes on this clone: In the same sample, other DNA sequences code for this CDR3. J is TRBJ1-1 and V is TRBV30; 9 bases align to TRBD1. The germline CDR1 and CDR2 sequences are GTSNPN and SVGIG (reference sequence). The CDR3 consists of 16 residues. V trimming: 0 bases; J trimming: 2 bases; junction bases outside the gene matches: 7. DNA for the CDR3: TGTGCCTGGAGTGTAGGGGACACAGGGGGCAACACTGAAGCTTTCTTT. This translates into CAWSVGDTGGNTEAFF. Combining the CDR3 with reference TRBV30 and TRBJ1-1 gives the whole variable domain SQTIHQWPATLVQPVGSPLSLECTVEGTSNPNLYWYRQAAGRGLQLLFYSVGIGQISSEVPQNLSASRPQDRQFILSSKKLLLSDSGFYLCAWSVGDTGGNTEAFFGQGTRLTVV.

This clone came up once. This chain uses TRBV10-3 with TRBJ1-2; TRBD1 matches at 7 bases. The CDR3 sequence is 14 residues long. The germline CDR1 and CDR2 sequences are ENHRY and SYGVKD. V shed 4 bases, J shed 4 bases, and the junction held 6 bases outside the gene matches. CDR3 region: CAISGQGPGYGYTF. As DNA, the CDR3 is TGTGCCATCAGTGGACAGGGACCAGGCTATGGCTACACCTTC.

V gene TRBV7-2 combines with J gene TRBJ2-7; a weak D match, TRBD1 (5 bases). V was shortened by 6 bases and J by 1 base, with 13 bases between the two germline ends. This CDR3 region has 14 residues. CDR1 is SGHTA and CDR2 is FQGNSA in the germline V gene. CDR3 residues: CASSLTGDSYEQYF. CDR3 DNA: TGTGCCAGCAGTCTCACAGGAGATTCCTACGAGCAGTACTTC.

CDR3 in amino acids: CASSVAGTGEFGYEQYF. As DNA, the CDR3 is TGTGCCAGCAGCGTAGCCGGGACAGGGGAATTCGGATACGAGCAGTACTTC. The chain joins TRBV9 to TRBJ2-7; 10 nucleotides match TRBD1. Trimming at V came to 0 bases and at J to 4 bases, leaving 10 bases not matched to a gene. This CDR3 has 17 residues. The germline CDR1 and CDR2 sequences are SGDLS and YYNGEE.

This clone showed up just a few times. This chain joins TRBV7-9 and TRBJ1-2, with no clear D. Germline V gives CDR1 SEHNR, CDR2 FQNEAQ (reference sequence). V lost 4 bases and J lost 0, with 15 bases in between. The CDR3 length is 16 residues. The CDR3 sequence: CASSSSTEISNYGYTF. CDR3 in DNA: TGTGCCAGCAGCTCATCGACGGAAATCTCTAACTATGGCTACACCTTC.

V is TRBV5-1 and J is TRBJ2-5; weak D call: TRBD1 (6 bases). Germline-derived CDR1 and CDR2 are SGHRS and YFSETQ. Between the trimmed V and J ends, which lost 4 bases and 1 base, there was a span of 17 bases. The CDR3 loop spans 16 amino acids. CDR3 amino acids: CASSLTRGRGQETQYF. CDR3 DNA: TGCGCCAGCAGCCTTACCAGGGGAAGGGGCCAAGAGACCCAGTACTTC.

The chain couples TRBV10-3 to TRBJ2-3; TRBD1 agrees at 9 bases. Germline-derived CDR1 and CDR2 are ENHRY and SYGVKD. With V trimmed by 6 bases and J by 1 base, 5 bases remained unmatched. The CDR3 covers 15 residues. As DNA, the CDR3 is TGTGCCATCAGCGACAACAGGGGGCGCACAGATACGCAGTATTTT. This encodes CAISDNRGRTDTQYF.